Following are 21 T cell receptor beta chains from one sample sequenced in a study of T-cell memory formation after mild COVID-19. TCRdb recomputed calls from the 5' RACE reads with MiXCR, one row per CDR3 protein. The sample lists roughly 350,000 distinct CDR3 sequences; approximately 14% were seen once. The source material was PBMCs or a T cell subset sorted from them (not recorded which). These receptors all come from a man in his late teens or twenties who had mild COVID-19 (a few samples of this study predate the infection). Cell type and time point are not known.

This clonotype was counted between two and nine times. The rearrangement uses TRBV20-1 and TRBJ2-7; D uncertain. The ends were cut back, 6 bases at V and 4 bases at J, with 10 bases in the middle. This CDR3 comprises 11 residues. Germline V gene sequence: CDR1 DFQATT, CDR2 SNEGSKA (reference sequence). CDR3: CSARKRYEQYF. In DNA, the CDR3 is TGCAGTGCCCGAAAGAGGTACGAGCAGTACTTC.

The CDR3 region has the DNA TGTGCCAGCAGTTACTCGGCAGAGCTGGATGGCTACACCTTC. Protein: CASSYSAELDGYTF. This chain joins TRBV6-2 or TRBV6-3 and TRBJ1-2; the D is unclear. The CDR3 is 14 residues long. CDR1 MNHEY and CDR2 SVGEGT come from the germline V gene. V was clipped by 0 bases and J by 6 bases, with 11 bases between them.

The rearrangement uses TRBV4-1 and TRBJ2-6; 9 bases fit TRBD1. The CDR3 covers 19 residues. Per germline, CDR1 MGHRA and CDR2 YSYEKL. Trimming at V came to 0 bases and at J to 3 bases, leaving 9 bases not matched to a gene. This CDR3 is CASSQELGQGGLGANVLTF. The CDR3 coding sequence is TGCGCCAGCAGCCAAGAACTGGGACAGGGTGGACTTGGGGCCAACGTCCTGACTTTC.

The V gene is TRBV6-5, the J gene TRBJ2-1, with 11 bases matching TRBD2. The length of the CDR3 is 18 residues. CDR1 and CDR2 (germline): MNHEY, SVGAGI. V was clipped by 6 bases and J by 3 bases; unmatched bases: 13. The CDR3 loop is CASRTGTSGHGHYNEQFF. CDR3 DNA: TGTGCCAGCAGGACCGGGACTAGCGGACACGGTCACTACAATGAGCAGTTCTTC.

There are a few counts of this clonotype. The chain uses TRBV10-3 and TRBJ2-3; D unclear. Germline-derived CDR1 and CDR2 are ENHRY and SYGVKD. V lost 8 bases and J 1 base, leaving 10 bases between the germline ends. CDR3 length equals 13 residues. CDR3 amino acids: CAIGLDGTDTQYF. The CDR3 nucleotides are TGTGCCATCGGTCTGGACGGCACAGATACGCAGTATTTT.

The genes are TRBV4-3 and TRBJ2-1; D is ambiguous. This CDR3 spans 19 amino acids. Germline V CDR1 and CDR2: LGHNA, YSLEER. V was clipped by 4 bases and J by 3 bases, with 25 bases between them. The CDR3, as DNA: TGCGCCAGCAGCCGAGACCACCGGTGGGGTGACCCCGACTACAATGAGCAGTTCTTC. It translates to CASSRDHRWGDPDYNEQFF.

The chain uses TRBV5-1 and TRBJ1-2; possibly TRBD1 for D (6 bases). This CDR3 comprises 15 residues. Germline V CDR1 and CDR2: SGHRS, YFSETQ. Trimming removed 0 bases at V and 2 bases at J, with 11 bases between. The DNA for the CDR3 is TGCGCCAGCAGCTTGGGGGGAGGACAGAACTATGGCTACACCTTC. Its translation: CASSLGGGQNYGYTF.

This clonotype was recorded a few times. The chain uses TRBV6-6 and TRBJ2-2, with D possibly TRBD2 on 5 matching bases. Between the trimmed V and J ends, which lost 4 bases and 2 bases, there was a span of 14 bases. Germline CDR1 MNHNY, CDR2 SVGAGI (reference sequence). The CDR3 spans 16 residues. The CDR3 sequence: CASSSRGLSNTGELFF. The CDR3 region has the DNA TGTGCCAGCAGTTCCCGTGGACTTTCCAACACCGGGGAGCTGTTTTTT.

The gene calls are TRBV4-1 and TRBJ2-2, with D uncertain. Looked up from germline, CDR1 is MGHRA and CDR2 is YSYEKL. The ends were cut back, 0 bases at V and 1 base at J, with 6 bases in the middle. This CDR3 contains 15 residues. The CDR3 region has the DNA TGCGCCAGCAGCCAAGAATTCAGGAACACCGGGGAGCTGTTTTTT. This encodes CASSQEFRNTGELFF.

This clonotype was observed a handful of times. This chain joins TRBV29-1 and TRBJ2-5; maybe TRBD2 (5 bases). The CDR3 totals 16 residues. Germline-derived CDR1 and CDR2 are SQVTM and ANQGSEA. Deletions cut 5 bases from V and 5 bases from J, with 24 bases between. The CDR3 coding sequence is TGCAGCGTTAATCCGTGGGTAGGCGACCCGGGGGAGACCCAGTACTTC. Protein: CSVNPWVGDPGETQYF.

This clonotype appeared many times. A read error may produce the germline difference seen at one junction end. The CDR3, as DNA: TGCGCCAGCAGCCCTGGGACAGGCTATGGCTACACCTTC. The encoded protein is CASSPGTGYGYTF. This chain connects TRBV12-3 or TRBV12-4 to TRBJ1-2, with TRBD1 matching over 8 bases. This CDR3 region has 13 residues.

This clonotype was counted many times. This chain connects TRBV7-4 to TRBJ2-1; no clear D. Trimming left V 10 bases short and J 8 bases short, with 6 bases between. This CDR3 is 9 amino acids long. Germline CDR1 is SGHVT and CDR2 is SQSDAQ. CDR3 in DNA: TGTGCCACCCCGTATGAGCAGTTCTTC. This sequence encodes CATPYEQFF.

V and J are TRBV10-3 and TRBJ2-3, with D tentatively TRBD1 (6 bases). The CDR3 has 12 amino acids. The V end was cut by 6 bases, the J end by 5 bases, with 9 bases between. CDR1 ENHRY and CDR2 SYGVKD come from the germline V gene. The CDR3: CAIRTGKDTQYF. The CDR3 nucleotides are TGTGCCATCAGAACAGGGAAAGATACGCAGTATTTT.

The chain recombines TRBV12-3 or TRBV12-4 with TRBJ2-2; the match to TRBD1 covers 8 bases. V was clipped by 6 bases and J by 2 bases; unmatched bases: 5. There are 15 residues in the CDR3. CDR3 sequence (DNA): TGTGCCAGCAGGAGACAGGGGTCCAACACCGGGGAGCTGTTTTTT. The encoded protein is CASRRQGSNTGELFF.

The V gene is TRBV6-5, the J gene TRBJ1-2; 8 bases match TRBD1. J gave up 8 bases and V 8 bases, and 22 bases lay outside the gene matches. The CDR3 extends over 17 amino acids. CDR1 and CDR2 from the germline V gene are MNHEY and SVGAGI. The CDR3 protein is CASRDSYWTGKMAGYTF. The CDR3 DNA reads as TGTGCCAGCCGAGATTCGTATTGGACAGGGAAGATGGCCGGCTACACCTTC.

This clonotype was counted many times. V and J are TRBV20-1 and TRBJ1-1; the D is unclear. CDR1 and CDR2 from the germline V gene are DFQATT and SNEGSKA (reference sequence). The CDR3 length is 13 residues. Trimming took off 6 bases at V and 4 bases at J, with 15 bases between the two ends. CDR3 amino acids: CSAQSGVGTEAFF. The CDR3 nucleotides are TGCAGTGCCCAATCCGGGGTCGGCACTGAAGCTTTCTTT.

This clonotype was counted many times. This chain links TRBV7-9 with TRBJ1-1; D unclear. V lost 0 bases and J 4 bases, leaving 12 bases between the germline ends. The germline gives CDR1 SEHNR, CDR2 FQNEAQ (reference sequence). The CDR3 is 15 residues long. CDR3 residues: CASSLASTSRTEAFF. The CDR3 nucleotides read TGTGCCAGCAGCTTAGCCTCCACATCCCGCACTGAAGCTTTCTTT.

This clonotype turned up a few times. This chain links TRBV19 with TRBJ1-1, with no clear D. There are 11 residues in the CDR3. The germline CDR1 and CDR2 sequences are LNHDA and SQIVND (reference sequence). Deletions cut 8 bases from V and 7 bases from J, with 11 bases between. The DNA of the CDR3 is TGTGCCAGTGCCCACGGAGATGAAGCTTTCTTT. Encoded protein: CASAHGDEAFF. Using reference TRBV19 and TRBJ1-1 for the parts outside the CDR3, the full variable domain is DGGITQSPKYLFRKEGQNVTLSCEQNLNHDAMYWYRQDPGQGLRLIYYSQIVNDFQKGDIAEGYSVSREKKESFPLTVTSAQKNPTAFYLCASAHGDEAFFGQGTRLTVV.

The rearrangement links TRBV7-3 to TRBJ2-2, with TRBD1 identical over 12 bases. Looked up from germline, CDR1 is SGHTA and CDR2 is FQGTGA. Germline trimming cut 5 bases from V and 4 bases from J; bases unmatched to any gene: 8. This CDR3 region has 17 residues. The CDR3 DNA reads TGTGCCAGCAGCGCCTCACCGGGACAGGGGGCCACCGGGGAGCTGTTTTTT. It translates to CASSASPGQGATGELFF.

This clonotype came up a few times. This rearrangement joins TRBV6-5 to TRBJ1-2, with D possibly being TRBD1 (5 bases). Trimming left V 4 bases short and J 8 bases short, with 14 bases between. CDR1 is MNHEY and CDR2 is SVGAGI in the germline V gene. The CDR3 is 13 amino acids. DNA of the CDR3: TGTGCCAGCAGTTCGACAGTCAACCGGGGCTACACCTTC. It specifies CASSSTVNRGYTF.

This chain joins TRBV12-3 or TRBV12-4 and TRBJ1-1; weak D call: TRBD1 (5 bases). This CDR3 is 14 amino acids long. Trimming stripped 7 bases from V and 1 base from J, with 13 bases between. The CDR3 is CASKVKGRNTEAFF. The CDR3 bases are TGTGCCAGCAAGGTAAAGGGGAGGAACACTGAAGCTTTCTTT.